This entry lists 14 T cell receptor beta chains sequenced from one sample in a study of T-cell memory formation after mild COVID-19. From the 5' RACE reads, TCRdb called clonotypes with MiXCR, one entry per CDR3 protein. The sample includes 290,000 or so distinct CDR3 sequences, around 19% of them seen just once. The sample comprised PBMCs or a T cell subset sorted from them (not recorded which). Receptor source: a man younger than 35 who had mild COVID-19 (a few samples of this study predate the infection). Cell type and time point are not known.

V usage is TRBV11-2 and J usage is TRBJ2-5; tentatively, D is TRBD1 (7 bases). Germline V CDR1 and CDR2: SGHAT, FQNNGV. The V gene lost 11 bases and the J gene lost 0 bases, with 16 bases spanning the gap. This CDR3 region has 14 residues. The CDR3 reads CASGGTLNQETQYF. The CDR3 DNA reads TGTGCCTCAGGGGGGACTCTGAACCAAGAGACCCAGTACTTC.

This clonotype was observed at least ten times. The CDR3 region is CASSPSGTGLTGELFF. CDR3 coding DNA: TGCGCCAGCAGCCCGTCGGGGACAGGGCTCACCGGGGAGCTGTTTTTT. The V call is TRBV4-1, the J call TRBJ2-2; 9 bases line up with TRBD1. Germline CDR1 MGHRA, CDR2 YSYEKL. The CDR3 covers 16 residues. The junction had 7 bases not matched to a gene; V was cut back by 4 bases and J by 4 bases.

The chain couples TRBV5-1 to TRBJ1-4; D is perhaps TRBD1 (5 bases). Germline CDR1 and CDR2: SGHRS and YFSETQ. This CDR3 is built from 16 residues. Trimming took off 0 bases at V and 4 bases at J, with 13 bases between the two ends. CDR3 protein: CASSLVSAGLNEKLFF. DNA of the CDR3: TGCGCCAGCAGCTTGGTGTCGGCAGGGCTTAATGAAAAACTGTTTTTT.

The rearrangement joins TRBV6-1 to TRBJ2-3; D might be TRBD2 (6 bases). CDR3 length: 15 amino acids. Between the trimmed V and J ends, which lost 5 bases and 0 bases, there was a span of 12 bases. Germline V gene data show CDR1 as MNHNS and CDR2 as SASEGT. The CDR3 region is CASSPTSYSTDTQYF. Here the CDR3 DNA reads TGTGCCAGCAGTCCTACTAGCTATAGCACAGATACGCAGTATTTT.

This clonotype was recorded a few times. The gene calls are TRBV7-2 and TRBJ2-3, with D unresolved. The length of the CDR3 is 14 residues. Per germline, CDR1 SGHTA and CDR2 FQGNSA. The germline V and J ends were trimmed by 5 bases and 3 bases, with 12 bases remaining between them. In DNA form, the CDR3 reads TGTGCCAGCAGCCGTCAGCCGGGTACAGATACGCAGTATTTT. It translates to CASSRQPGTDTQYF.

The gene calls are TRBV7-6 and TRBJ2-1; D is uncertain. Between the trimmed V and J ends, which lost 8 bases and 2 bases, there was a span of 7 bases. The CDR3 loop spans 12 amino acids. Germline V lookup: CDR1 SGHVS, CDR2 FNYEAQ. CDR3 sequence: CASSGAYNEQFF. CDR3 coding DNA: TGTGCCAGCTCGGGCGCCTACAATGAGCAGTTCTTC.

For the CDR3, the DNA is TGTGCCAGCAGCTCAATCGGGTTCGGGAGGGAGCTGTTTTTT. It codes for CASSSIGFGRELFF. The rearrangement joins TRBV11-2 to TRBJ2-2, with D maybe TRBD2 (5 bases). This CDR3 is built from 14 residues. V was shortened by 4 bases and J by 9 bases, with 15 bases between the two germline ends. CDR1 and CDR2 (germline): SGHAT, FQNNGV.

The chain has TRBV10-3 and TRBJ2-1, with 8 nucleotides matching TRBD2. Germline CDR1 is ENHRY and CDR2 is SYGVKD. J gave up 5 bases and V 0 bases, and 6 bases lay outside the gene matches. The CDR3 runs to 16 residues. The CDR3 here is CAISESPPGGHNEQFF. The CDR3 nucleotides read TGTGCCATCAGTGAGTCACCCCCGGGGGGGCACAATGAGCAGTTCTTC.

V gene TRBV5-1 combines with J gene TRBJ2-5; 8 bases map to TRBD2. V lost 0 bases and J lost 4; bases outside the gene matches: 5. From germline, CDR1 is SGHRS and CDR2 YFSETQ. The CDR3 length is 15 residues. CDR3 DNA sequence: TGCGCCAGCAGCTTGGCCCAGGGACTAGGAGAGACCCAGTACTTC. Residues: CASSLAQGLGETQYF.

This clonotype turned up a few times. This chain joins TRBV10-3 and TRBJ1-2; D unresolved. The CDR3 is 16 amino acids. CDR1 and CDR2 from the germline V gene are ENHRY and SYGVKD. V shed 0 bases and J shed 0 bases, with 11 bases lying between them. In DNA, the CDR3 is TGTGCCATCAGTGAGTCCCGGACGCCAGCTAACTATGGCTACACCTTC. Amino acid sequence: CAISESRTPANYGYTF.

The genes are TRBV3-1 and TRBJ2-7; the D gene is possibly TRBD2 (5 bases). This CDR3 has 14 residues. Trimming took off 1 base at V and 3 bases at J, with 10 bases between the two ends. Germline V gene sequence: CDR1 LGHDT, CDR2 YNNKEL (reference sequence). The DNA of the CDR3 is TGTGCCAGCAGCCAAGGGACGGGATTCTACGAGCAGTACTTC. Translating gives CASSQGTGFYEQYF.

The CDR3 coding sequence is TGTGCCAGCAGTGAAGAGGGGGGCGCGGCCGGGGAGCTGTTTTTT. Its protein is CASSEEGGAAGELFF. The chain links TRBV6-1 to TRBJ2-2; perhaps D is TRBD1 or TRBD2 (6 bases each). The CDR3 runs to 15 residues. Per the germline V gene, CDR1 is MNHNS and CDR2 is SASEGT. Trimming cost V 1 base and J 6 bases, with 12 bases left between them.

The gene calls are TRBV28 and TRBJ2-7; D remains unclear. The V gene lost 6 bases and the J gene lost 3 bases, with 6 bases spanning the gap. Germline CDR1 MDHEN, CDR2 SYDVKM. CDR3 length: 11 amino acids. As DNA, the CDR3 is TGTGCCAGCAGCCGGAGCTACGAGCAGTACGTC. Translation: CASSRSYEQYV.

The chain couples TRBV7-9 to TRBJ2-3, with TRBD2 identical over 9 bases. The junction had 6 bases not matched to a gene; V was cut back by 4 bases and J by 1 base. Germline V gene data show CDR1 as SEHNR and CDR2 as FQNEAQ (reference sequence). This CDR3 is built from 16 residues. CDR3 residues: CASSSRRTSGTDTQYF. As DNA, the CDR3 is TGTGCCAGCAGCTCCCGGCGGACTAGCGGCACAGATACGCAGTATTTT.